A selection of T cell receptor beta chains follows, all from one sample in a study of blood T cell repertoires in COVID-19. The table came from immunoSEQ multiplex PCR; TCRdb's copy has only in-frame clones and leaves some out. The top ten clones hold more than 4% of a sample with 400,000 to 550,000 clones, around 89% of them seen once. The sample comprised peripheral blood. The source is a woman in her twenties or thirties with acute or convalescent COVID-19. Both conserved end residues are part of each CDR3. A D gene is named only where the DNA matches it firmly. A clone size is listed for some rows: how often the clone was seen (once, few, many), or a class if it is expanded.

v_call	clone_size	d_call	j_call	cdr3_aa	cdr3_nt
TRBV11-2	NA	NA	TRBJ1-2	CASSLAYPGTPGGRYGYTF	TGTGCCAGCAGCTTAGCTTATCCGGGGACACCGGGAGGGCGATATGGCTACACCTTC
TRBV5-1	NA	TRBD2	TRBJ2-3	CASRGRPSGGMTDTQYF	TGCGCCAGCAGGGGTAGACCAAGCGGGGGAATGACAGATACGCAGTATTTT
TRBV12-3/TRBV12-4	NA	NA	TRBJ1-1	CASSLVGATEAFF	TGTGCCAGCAGTTTAGTGGGGGCCACTGAAGCTTTCTTT
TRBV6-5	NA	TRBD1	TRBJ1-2	CASSYNPRDRLGYTF	TGTGCCAGCAGTTACAATCCCAGGGACAGACTAGGCTACACCTTC
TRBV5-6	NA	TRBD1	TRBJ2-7	CASSRDRGDYEQYF	TGTGCCAGCAGCCGGGACAGGGGAGACTACGAGCAGTACTTC
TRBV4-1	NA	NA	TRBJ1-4	CASSQSLSLNEKLFF	TGCGCCAGCAGCCAATCTCTATCCCTCAATGAAAAACTGTTTTTT
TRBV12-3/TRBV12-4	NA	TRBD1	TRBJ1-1	CASTIDREAEAFF	TGTGCCAGCACTATCGACAGGGAGGCTGAAGCTTTCTTT
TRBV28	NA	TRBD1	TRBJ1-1	CASSLWGTGRNTEAFF	TGTGCCAGCAGTTTATGGGGGACAGGGCGGAACACTGAAGCTTTCTTT
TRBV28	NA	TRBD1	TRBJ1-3	CASTQTGLANTIYF	TGTGCCAGCACCCAGACAGGGCTAGCAAACACCATATATTTT
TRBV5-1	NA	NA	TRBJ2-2	CASSPQGALSTGELFF	TGCGCCAGCAGTCCACAGGGTGCATTGAGCACCGGGGAGCTGTTTTTT
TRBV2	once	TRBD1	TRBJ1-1	CASSRDRYTEAFF	TGTGCCAGCAGTCGGGACAGGTACACTGAAGCTTTCTTT
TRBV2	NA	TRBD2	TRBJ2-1	CASRRGGIYNEQFF	TGTGCCAGCCGGCGGGGGGGCATCTACAATGAGCAGTTCTTC
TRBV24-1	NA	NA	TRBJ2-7	CATSGATLTDEQYF	TGTGCCACCAGTGGGGCGACCCTAACCGACGAGCAGTACTTC
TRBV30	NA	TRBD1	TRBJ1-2	CAWSLRTGGGFGYTF	TGTGCCTGGAGTCTACGGACAGGGGGTGGTTTTGGCTACACCTTC
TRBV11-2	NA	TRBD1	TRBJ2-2	CASSARGLTGELFF	TGTGCCAGCAGCGCCAGGGGGCTTACCGGGGAGCTGTTTTTT